This TCR beta chain was documented in a study of T-cell reconstitution after alpha-beta-depleted transplantation in children. Germline V gives CDR1 SGHRS, CDR2 YFSETQ. V lost 4 bases, J lost 0 bases, and 10 bases stayed unmatched. The CDR3 loop spans 20 amino acids. This clonotype appeared a few times. The TCRbeta library incorporated unique molecular identifiers. TCRdb called the PCR reads again in MiXCR, with one record for every CDR3 protein. The sample lists about 420,000 distinct CDR3 sequences, under 13% occurring once. The source is a human donor who donated a stem cell graft to a child with acute myeloid leukemia. The rearrangement uses TRBV5-1 and TRBJ2-6, with 13 nucleotides matching TRBD2. The sequences come from PBMCs from the stem cell graft donor, collected from the stem cell graft. In DNA, the CDR3 is TGCGCCAGCAGCCTAGGACTAGCGGGGGCCACCGGCTCTGGGGCCAACGTCCTGACTTTC. Its translation: CASSLGLAGATGSGANVLTF.